This TCR beta chain was found in a study of response to subunit inactivated influenza vaccine. General study points: New T cells are recruited in small numbers by each seasonal influenza vaccination, according to the authors' suggestion.

TCRdb itself ran the RT-PCR reads through MiXCR, one entry per CDR3 protein. The data contain about 540,000 distinct CDR3 sequences, under 30% of them singletons. This clonotype was seen a few times. What it recognizes is unknown. The CDR3 runs 14 residues. The V and J ends lost 1 base and 0 bases respectively, with 6 bases between them. CDR1 KGHSH and CDR2 LQKENI come from the germline V gene. In addition, the sample was reused for a study of T cells expressing NK-cell markers. This second study says: UMIs were included in TCR beta cDNA generated by 5'RACE template switching. Underlying the TCR beta repertoires were sorted CD3+CD56+NKG2C+, CD3+CD56+NKG2C- and CD3+CD56-NKG2C+ T cells. In the group of eight sequenced donors, seven were HCMV-seropositive and one was seronegative. Six of the donors carried dominant NKG2C+ clonotypes that took up roughly 1.0-8% of their CD8+ T cells.

J is TRBJ2-5 and V is TRBV18; no definite D call. The input for sequencing was CD4+ T cells sorted from PBMCs, taken about 11 days after vaccination. The TCR comes from a man between 50 and 59 years old who received an inactivated influenza vaccine. The CDR3 protein is CASSPRVDQETQYF. The CDR3, as DNA: TGTGCCAGCTCACCACGGGTCGACCAAGAGACCCAGTACTTC.